Each of the 27 T cell receptor beta chains below was sequenced from the same sample in a study of neurological immune-mediated disorders. TCRdb fed the 5' RACE reads into MiXCR, producing one record per CDR3 protein. Altogether approximately 90,000 distinct CDR3 sequences are present, 3.5% to 4% being singletons, with the ten largest covering 5% to 6.5%. The specimen was PBMCs. Source of these receptors: a woman aged 18-30 years with multiple sclerosis.

There are many counts of this clonotype. The gene calls are TRBV10-3 and TRBJ2-7; 12 bases agree with TRBD2. There are 15 residues in the CDR3. J gave up 5 bases and V 6 bases, and 8 bases lay outside the gene matches. Germline CDR1 reads ENHRY; CDR2 reads SYGVKD. CDR3 bases: TGTGCCATCAGGAACGAGAGACTAGCGGGAGACGAGCAGTACTTC. This translates into CAIRNERLAGDEQYF.

This clonotype was seen many times. V gene TRBV12-3 or TRBV12-4 combines with J gene TRBJ1-4; 10 bases map to TRBD1. This CDR3 comprises 16 residues. V lost 5 bases to trimming and J lost 5 bases; unmatched junction nucleotides: 8. The chain's CDR3 is CASSPGQGFGNEKLFF. The CDR3 DNA sequence: TGTGCCAGCAGTCCGGGACAGGGGTTTGGCAATGAAAAACTGTTTTTT.

This clonotype was seen repeatedly, ten times or more. The rearrangement joins TRBV20-1 to TRBJ2-7; D is unresolved. There are 12 residues in the CDR3. The ends were cut back, 4 bases at V and 7 bases at J, with 14 bases in the middle. The germline V gene has CDR1 DFQATT and CDR2 SNEGSKA (reference sequence). The CDR3 region has the DNA TGCAGTGCTAAAGGATTAACGAAGGAGCAGTACTTC. It translates to CSAKGLTKEQYF.

This clonotype was seen at least ten times. The chain employs TRBV20-1 and TRBJ2-7; D possibly corresponds to TRBD2 (6 bases). Germline V gene lookup returns CDR1 DFQATT and CDR2 SNEGSKA (reference sequence). The CDR3 extends over 14 amino acids. V was shortened by 0 bases and J by 2 bases, with 11 bases between the two germline ends. The CDR3 DNA reads as TGCAGTGCTAGAGATCCGGAGGGTCCCTACGAGCAGTACTTC. The encoded protein is CSARDPEGPYEQYF.

This clonotype has a count of ten or more. The chain joins TRBV10-2 to TRBJ1-1, with D possibly being TRBD1 (5 bases). This CDR3 has 13 residues. Germline assignment: CDR1 WSHSY and CDR2 SAAADI. The V end was cut by 5 bases, the J end by 4 bases, with 11 bases between. CDR3 loop: CASSLTGPTEAFF. CDR3 nucleotide sequence: TGCGCCAGCAGTCTCACAGGCCCCACTGAAGCTTTCTTT.

At least ten counts were recorded for this clonotype. This chain joins TRBV5-1 and TRBJ2-1, with 12 positions matching TRBD1. Germline V gives CDR1 SGHRS, CDR2 YFSETQ. V lost 2 bases to trimming and J lost 10 bases; unmatched junction nucleotides: 7. The CDR3 contains 15 residues. The CDR3 reads CASSFSGTGGDEQFF. Written as DNA, the CDR3 is TGCGCCAGCAGCTTCTCCGGGACAGGGGGCGACGAGCAGTTCTTC.

Worth noting for this clonotype: One end of the junction fails to match germline, which may point to a read error. This chain joins TRBV6-6 and TRBJ2-7; D uncertain. The germline V gene encodes CDR1 MNHNY and CDR2 SVGAGI (reference sequence). The CDR3 contains 11 residues. CDR3 DNA sequence: TGTGACAGCAGTTACTCTTACGAGCAGTACTTC. Translated: CDSSYSYEQYF.

In its sample, this clonotype was seen many times. The chain combines TRBV5-1 with TRBJ2-2, with D maybe TRBD2 (6 bases). The germline V and J ends were trimmed by 5 bases and 4 bases, with 18 bases remaining between them. The CDR3 runs 16 residues. Germline assignment: CDR1 SGHRS and CDR2 YFSETQ. In DNA, the CDR3 is TGCGCCAGCAGTTCGGGACTCCGTAGTAGCACCGGGGAGCTGTTTTTT. It codes for CASSSGLRSSTGELFF.

This sequence joins TRBV5-5 and TRBJ1-2, with D possibly matching TRBD1 (5 bases). V lost 0 bases to trimming and J lost 4 bases, with 10 bases between them. This CDR3 has 14 amino acids. Per germline, CDR1 SGHKS and CDR2 YYEKEE (reference sequence). In nucleotides, the CDR3 is TGTGCCAGCAGCTTGGACGGGGCGAGCTATGGCTACACCTTC. Translating gives CASSLDGASYGYTF.

This clonotype was seen at least ten times. J is TRBJ2-1 and V is TRBV5-1; D unresolved. The CDR3 contains 16 residues. With 0 bases removed from V and 4 bases from J, the gap between germline ends came to 14 bases. CDR1 and CDR2 (germline): SGHRS, YFSETQ. CDR3 sequence: CASSLALRTVYNEQFF. CDR3 nucleotide sequence: TGCGCCAGCAGCTTGGCGCTCCGCACAGTATACAATGAGCAGTTCTTC.

The sample holds many counts of this clonotype. The chain joins TRBV5-1 to TRBJ1-1; D gene uncertain. The V gene lost 7 bases and the J gene lost 2 bases, with 6 bases spanning the gap. There are 11 residues in the CDR3. The V gene's germline CDR1 is SGHRS and CDR2 YFSETQ. This chain's CDR3 is CASVGNTEAFF. The CDR3 DNA reads TGCGCCAGCGTTGGTAACACTGAAGCTTTCTTT.

This clonotype was observed many times. The genes are TRBV19 and TRBJ2-3; 12 nucleotides match TRBD2. The CDR3 covers 17 residues. Germline V gene data show CDR1 as LNHDA and CDR2 as SQIVND (reference sequence). V gave up 11 bases and J gave up 0 bases; unmatched junction bases: 12. The CDR3 DNA reads TGTGCCTCAGCCTCATCGGGACTAGCGGGTAGCACAGATACGCAGTATTTT. It codes for CASASSGLAGSTDTQYF.

The gene calls are TRBV12-3 or TRBV12-4 and TRBJ2-5, with TRBD1 matching over 7 bases. CDR3 length: 14 amino acids. V lost 6 bases and J lost 5; bases outside the gene matches: 9. The CDR3 spells CASRSDRAGETQYF. In DNA, the CDR3 is TGTGCCAGCAGATCTGACAGGGCTGGGGAGACCCAGTACTTC.

Only a few counts were recorded for this clonotype. The chain joins TRBV6-5 to TRBJ2-5; 7 bases agree with TRBD1. V was pared by 5 bases and J by 5 bases, with 5 bases of the junction left unmatched. The CDR3 consists of 13 residues. Germline V gene sequence: CDR1 MNHEY, CDR2 SVGAGI. CDR3 in amino acids: CASSNRGVETQYF. In DNA, the CDR3 is TGTGCCAGCAGTAACAGGGGCGTGGAGACCCAGTACTTC.

There are many counts of this clonotype. The chain employs TRBV5-1 and TRBJ2-1; 9 bases line up with TRBD1. CDR1 and CDR2 (germline): SGHRS, YFSETQ. The CDR3 is 17 amino acids. Trimming cost V 0 bases and J 1 base; bases outside gene matches: 5. The CDR3 coding sequence is TGCGCCAGCAGCTTGGTGGGGGGGACAGGGTCCTACAATGAGCAGTTCTTC. This translates into CASSLVGGTGSYNEQFF.

This clonotype was seen at least ten times. Because the CDR3's place on the DNA is in doubt, the DNA is left out and the CDR3 is given as listed by TCRdb. This sequence joins TRBV5-1 and TRBJ2-1; the table's D gene call, TRBD2, was not cross checked with the DNA. Germline V lookup: CDR1 SGHRS, CDR2 YFSETQ. Inclusive of both ends, the CDR3 amounts to 18 amino acids. CDR3 region: CASSSSREWSSSYNEQFF.

There are many counts of this clonotype. The chain recombines TRBV5-1 with TRBJ2-2; D remains unclear. CDR3 length: 13 residues. V lost 2 bases, J lost 5 bases, and 7 bases lay in between. Germline V CDR1 and CDR2: SGHRS, YFSETQ. CDR3: CASSFLGTGELFF. The CDR3 bases are TGCGCCAGCAGCTTTTTAGGGACCGGGGAGCTGTTTTTT.

V is TRBV5-5 and J is TRBJ2-1, with 9 bases matching TRBD2. Germline CDR1 reads SGHKS; CDR2 reads YYEKEE (reference sequence). This CDR3 region has 18 residues. J was trimmed by 4 bases and V by 0 bases; bases with no gene match: 11. The CDR3: CASSLGLSSGTRYNEQFF. The CDR3 nucleotides are TGTGCCAGCAGCTTGGGGTTGTCTAGCGGGACCAGGTACAATGAGCAGTTCTTC. The whole variable domain, remainder taken from reference TRBV5-5 and TRBJ2-1, is DAGVTQSPTHLIKTRGQQVTLRCSPISGHKSVSWYQQVLGQGPQFIFQYYEKEERGRGNFPDRFSARQFPNYSSELNVNALLLGDSALYLCASSLGLSSGTRYNEQFFGPGTRLTVL.

The rearrangement joins TRBV7-9 to TRBJ2-1; 12 nucleotides agree with TRBD2. CDR1 is SEHNR, CDR2 FQNEAQ, per germline (reference sequence). V lost 4 bases to trimming and J lost 9 bases; unmatched junction nucleotides: 7. The CDR3 totals 15 residues. Here the CDR3 reads CASSYGLAGTVEQFF. The CDR3 nucleotides read TGTGCCAGCAGCTATGGACTAGCGGGAACGGTTGAGCAGTTCTTC.

There are many counts of this clonotype. DNA for the CDR3: TGTGCCAGCTCACCACGTCAGGAAACCTCCTACAATGAGCAGTTCTTC. Encoded protein: CASSPRQETSYNEQFF. The chain links TRBV18 to TRBJ2-1; D is uncertain. Between the trimmed V and J ends, which lost 1 base and 0 bases, there was a span of 10 bases. In germline, CDR1 is KGHSH, CDR2 LQKENI. This CDR3 has 16 residues.

This clonotype was recorded at least ten times. The CDR3 bases are TGCAGTGCTACGGAACCTTTCTACGAGCAGTACTTC. It encodes CSATEPFYEQYF. The rearrangement uses TRBV20-1 and TRBJ2-7; no definite D call. CDR3 size: 12 residues. The V gene's germline CDR1 is DFQATT and CDR2 SNEGSKA (reference sequence). Deletions cut 4 bases from V and 3 bases from J, with 10 bases between.

The rearrangement links TRBV5-1 to TRBJ2-3; 8 nucleotides match TRBD1. Per the germline V gene, CDR1 is SGHRS and CDR2 is YFSETQ. V gave up 1 base and J gave up 1 base; unmatched junction bases: 5. This CDR3 region has 16 residues. CDR3 nucleotide sequence: TGCGCCAGCAGCTTGTCTCCGGGACAGGGCACAGATACGCAGTATTTT. Translated: CASSLSPGQGTDTQYF.

As for this clonotype: A much larger clone sits a single nucleotide away, making a read error possible. The chain joins TRBV5-4 to TRBJ2-5, with a weak D call TRBD1 (5 bases). This CDR3 has 12 amino acids. CDR1 and CDR2 (germline): SGHNT, YYREEE (reference sequence). The CDR3 is CASSDGQENQYF. The DNA for the CDR3 is TGTGCCAGCAGCGACGGACAAGAGAACCAGTACTTC.

This clonotype was counted many times. The chain combines TRBV11-2 with TRBJ1-1, with 7 bases lining up with TRBD1. Trimming at V came to 5 bases and at J to 0 bases, leaving 6 bases not matched to a gene. The CDR3 runs 15 residues. Germline-derived CDR1 and CDR2 are SGHAT and FQNNGV. CDR3 nucleotide sequence: TGTGCCAGCAGCGGCAACAGGGGACTGAACACTGAAGCTTTCTTT. It specifies CASSGNRGLNTEAFF.

Many counts were recorded for this clonotype. The chain has TRBV12-3 or TRBV12-4 and TRBJ2-6; tentatively, D is TRBD2 (6 bases). This CDR3 region has 16 residues. Trimming took off 6 bases at V and 2 bases at J, with 14 bases between the two ends. DNA for the CDR3: TGTGCCAGCAGCACACCCTCGGGGGCTGGGGCCAACGTCCTGACTTTC. This gives the protein CASSTPSGAGANVLTF.

This clonotype was seen repeatedly, ten times or more. This chain uses TRBV20-1 with TRBJ1-1, with TRBD1 matching 7 bases. This CDR3 has 14 amino acids. Germline CDR1 DFQATT, CDR2 SNEGSKA (reference sequence). The V gene end was trimmed by 2 bases and the J gene end by 0 bases; junction bases not matched to a gene: 3. The CDR3 region is CSARYRGMNTEAFF. The CDR3 DNA follows: TGCAGTGCTAGATACAGGGGAATGAACACTGAAGCTTTCTTT.

Comments on this clonotype: One base away lies a much larger clone, so this may be a sequencing read error. The J gene is TRBJ2-1, the V gene TRBV28, with unresolved D. This CDR3 region has 12 residues. Germline CDR1 and CDR2: MDHEN and SYDVKM. CDR3: CDSSFSGYEQFF. The CDR3 DNA reads as TGTGACAGCAGTTTCTCTGGGTACGAGCAGTTCTTC.